One T cell receptor beta chain is described in this entry. What it binds is not known. The data belong to a study of cytomegalovirus exposure and HLA in healthy donors. A multiplex PCR was run with 60 Vbeta primers and 13 Jbeta primers. This table comes from immunoSEQ multiplex PCR, and its TCRdb copy is limited to in-frame clones, with some not included. The sample includes some 150,000 clones, roughly 80% of them seen just once. Whole-study findings and limits: An ancestry cluster, one associated with Asian ancestry, reportedly showed fewer N-insertions than the approximately 670-donor mean in a later analysis. Roughly even sequencing depth across donors was the assumption behind the presence/absence analyses. Beyond CMV serostatus, there was no information to go on about immune exposure.

The TCR was taken from a woman between 50 and 59 years old in good health and CMV-seropositive. Material for sequencing was PBMCs.

The CDR3 region has the DNA TGTGCCAGTAGCTCTGGACAGGTCAATCAGCCCCAGCATTTT. Translation: CASSSGQVNQPQHF. The J gene is TRBJ1-5, the V gene TRBV19; 7 bases are a match to TRBD1. The CDR3 is 14 amino acids. Trimming removed 6 bases from V and 3 bases from J; junction bases left unmatched: 5. Germline loops: CDR1 LNHDA, CDR2 SQIVND (reference sequence).